This record covers a single T cell receptor beta chain. What it binds is unknown. Time point noted: newly diagnosed, previously untreated cHL patient sample. Serving as comparison were PBMCs from newly diagnosed, untreated classical Hodgkin lymphoma, which were sequenced alongside the relapsed/refractory trial patients. Produced via immunoSEQ multiplex PCR; TCRdb's table is partial and in-frame only. The table shows about 16,000 clones, with 90% occurring only once. This sample was included in a study of PD-1 blockade in classical Hodgkin lymphoma. Overall study results and limits: The repertoire differences lack a defined cause, possibly disease activity or prior therapy. Healthy donors were reported to have higher baseline TCR diversity than newly diagnosed patients.

This receptor was obtained from a human donor with classical Hodgkin lymphoma. Sequenced material: peripheral blood mononuclear cells (PBMCs).

The CDR3 loop is CASSEPGVLEETQYF. CDR3 bases: TGTGCCAGCAGTGAGCCAGGGGTTCTAGAAGAGACCCAGTACTTC. This rearrangement joins TRBV25-1 to TRBJ2-5, with TRBD1 as a possible D gene (6 bases). Per germline, CDR1 MGHDK and CDR2 SYGVNS. Trimming stripped 3 bases from V and 3 bases from J, with 14 bases between. The CDR3 is 15 amino acids.